This TCR beta chain was identified during a study of control samples from healthy donors and cancer patients. The protocol was immunoSEQ multiplex PCR, while the TCRdb copy is restricted to in-frame clones and leaves out a portion. The sample consists of over 100,000 clones, more than 90% of them appearing once. The V and J ends lost 6 bases and 1 base respectively, with 15 bases between them. CDR3 size: 15 residues. Germline-derived CDR1 and CDR2 are ENHRY and SYGVKD. A few counts support this clone. The clonotype was recovered from a man aged 18 to 30 in good health. The material sequenced was blood. The V gene is TRBV10-3, the J gene TRBJ1-2, with a tentative D call TRBD1 (6 bases). The DNA for the CDR3 is TGTGCCATCAGGGAGGGCAGGGGCCTTAACTATGGCTACACCTTC. This gives the protein CAIREGRGLNYGYTF.